This T cell receptor (beta chain) was sequenced in a study of beta chain features in type 1 diabetes. Based on CD45RO/CCR7/CD25/CD127/CD95/CD27, CD4+ regulatory, stem cell-like memory, naive and central memory cells were sorted. Each of the sorted populations had a purity greater than 98%. This clone occurred a few times. Its antigen is not identified. This CDR3 is built from 13 residues. V lost 3 bases and J 4 bases, leaving 9 bases between the germline ends. The germline gives CDR1 ENHRY, CDR2 SYGVKD. What was sequenced were expressed TCRB transcripts, since all of the isolated RNA had been reverse transcribed. Some 3.8 million reads, on average, came from each naive, central memory and regulatory T cell sample. Some clones are missing from TCRdb's copy, which holds only in-frame ones; the method was immunoSEQ multiplex PCR. The profile shows hundreds of thousands of clones, more than 13% of them singletons.

General study findings and limits: TCRB CDR3s were moderately but significantly shorter in Type 1 diabetes patients in all four CD4+ subsets. The naive, central memory and Treg TCRB repertoires of patients appeared to be more similar to one another than those of healthy donors.

The source is a man between 18 and 29 years old with type 1 diabetes. The chain is built from TRBV10-3 and TRBJ2-5; D uncertain. Sequences were obtained from naive CD4+ T cells from blood. CDR3 residues: CAISDWVGETQYF. CDR3 nucleotides: TGTGCCATCAGTGATTGGGTAGGAGAGACCCAGTACTTC.